These T cell receptor beta chains were read from a single sample in a study of T cell responses to AZD1222 COVID-19 vaccine. Assay used: immunoSEQ multiplex PCR; TCRdb lists only in-frame clones, some missing. The sample lists around 87,000 clones, roughly 90% seen once, with 20% to 25% in the top ten. The source material was peripheral blood, sampled on day 0 of AZD1222 vaccination. These receptors originate from an adult in good health. Each CDR3 is given with its conserved first and last residue.

v_call: TRBV7-6
j_call: TRBJ1-3
cdr3_length: 15
cdr3_aa: CASSPGGPRGNTIYF

v_call: TRBV14
j_call: TRBJ1-2
cdr3_length: 12
cdr3_aa: CASSQQGLGYTF

v_call: TRBV7-3
j_call: TRBJ2-1
cdr3_length: 13
cdr3_aa: CASSSYSYNEQFF

v_call: TRBV14
j_call: TRBJ2-7
cdr3_length: 16
cdr3_aa: CASSQDPGDSYSEQYF

v_call: TRBV5-1
j_call: TRBJ2-7
cdr3_length: 15
cdr3_aa: CASSFRDWSSYEQYF

v_call: TRBV5-6
j_call: TRBJ2-7
cdr3_length: 15
cdr3_aa: CASSPIGAETYEQYF

v_call: TRBV29-1
j_call: TRBJ1-1
cdr3_length: 21
cdr3_aa: CSVGGTPNWAGARRSTAEAFF

v_call: TRBV11-2
j_call: TRBJ1-2
cdr3_length: 11
cdr3_aa: CASSFRQGHTF

v_call: TRBV7-2
j_call: TRBJ2-3
cdr3_length: 13
cdr3_aa: CASSLRGQDTQYF

v_call: TRBV5-1
j_call: TRBJ1-1
cdr3_length: 17
cdr3_aa: CASSLGLGGDLNTEAFF

v_call: TRBV4-1
j_call: TRBJ1-5
cdr3_length: 19
cdr3_aa: CASSQEGTGGIRSNQPQHF

v_call: TRBV18
j_call: TRBJ2-6
cdr3_length: 16
cdr3_aa: CASSPGRGSGANVLTF

v_call: TRBV10-3
j_call: TRBJ2-7
cdr3_length: 13
cdr3_aa: CAINQRVSGEQYF

v_call: TRBV9
j_call: TRBJ2-3
cdr3_length: 21
cdr3_aa: CASSVSTGTSGHGLSTDTQYF

v_call: TRBV5-1
j_call: TRBJ1-4
cdr3_length: 16
cdr3_aa: CASSFTPGQGTEKLFF

v_call: TRBV7-8
j_call: TRBJ1-2
cdr3_length: 13
cdr3_aa: CASRAVTNYGYTF

v_call: TRBV4-2
j_call: TRBJ1-6
cdr3_length: 16
cdr3_aa: CASSQVEGPGNSPLHF

v_call: TRBV2
j_call: TRBJ2-5
cdr3_length: 12
cdr3_aa: CASSALEETQYF

v_call: TRBV12-3/TRBV12-4
j_call: TRBJ1-2
cdr3_length: 12
cdr3_aa: CASRRQQGGYTF

v_call: TRBV7-2
j_call: TRBJ1-2
cdr3_length: 16
cdr3_aa: CASSLRDRGRNYGYTF

v_call: TRBV28
j_call: TRBJ1-2
cdr3_length: 16
cdr3_aa: CASSPWTAGANYGYTF

v_call: TRBV2
j_call: TRBJ2-7
cdr3_length: 12
cdr3_aa: CASSPQGGEQYF

v_call: TRBV7-9
j_call: TRBJ2-3
cdr3_length: 14
cdr3_aa: CASSYPSRVDTQYF

v_call: TRBV9
j_call: TRBJ1-5
cdr3_length: 14
cdr3_aa: CASSVGDSTQPQHF

v_call: TRBV6-5
j_call: TRBJ1-1
cdr3_length: 13
cdr3_aa: CASSRRVNTEAFF

v_call: TRBV9
j_call: TRBJ1-2
cdr3_length: 14
cdr3_aa: CASSAPPEGYGYTF

v_call: TRBV6-2/TRBV6-3
j_call: TRBJ2-3
cdr3_length: 14
cdr3_aa: CASSWSGRTDTQYF

v_call: TRBV6-5
j_call: TRBJ2-7
cdr3_length: 12
cdr3_aa: CASSPRVDEQYF

v_call: TRBV5-6
j_call: TRBJ1-1
cdr3_length: 11
cdr3_aa: CASSLASEAFF

v_call: TRBV5-1
j_call: TRBJ2-5
cdr3_length: 17
cdr3_aa: CASSLAKGTQVWETQYF

v_call: TRBV19
j_call: TRBJ1-2
cdr3_length: 14
cdr3_aa: CASSGQGPMFGYTF

v_call: TRBV5-1
j_call: TRBJ1-6
cdr3_length: 15
cdr3_aa: CASSLGTGAGSPLHF

v_call: TRBV7-2
j_call: TRBJ2-7
cdr3_length: 14
cdr3_aa: CASSLVQGPYEQYF

v_call: TRBV12-3/TRBV12-4
j_call: TRBJ1-5
cdr3_length: 13
cdr3_aa: CASAGQTNQPQHF

v_call: TRBV6-5
j_call: TRBJ1-1
cdr3_length: 14
cdr3_aa: CASSTSTGRTEAFF

v_call: TRBV9
j_call: TRBJ2-1
cdr3_length: 15
cdr3_aa: CASSVVGTANNEQFF

v_call: TRBV5-1
j_call: TRBJ1-3
cdr3_length: 14
cdr3_aa: CASSLGGTGNTIYF

v_call: TRBV19
j_call: TRBJ1-6
cdr3_length: 15
cdr3_aa: CATGSGTSYNSPLHF

v_call: TRBV7-6
j_call: TRBJ2-7
cdr3_length: 15
cdr3_aa: CASSQIGPISYEQYF

v_call: TRBV7-8
j_call: TRBJ2-5
cdr3_length: 13
cdr3_aa: CASSLAFSETQYF

v_call: TRBV5-1
j_call: TRBJ2-3
cdr3_length: 17
cdr3_aa: CASSLAGRAGATDTQYF

v_call: TRBV7-9
j_call: TRBJ2-7
cdr3_length: 14
cdr3_aa: CASSARDGSYEQYF

v_call: TRBV5-1
j_call: TRBJ1-2
cdr3_length: 13
cdr3_aa: CASSLPGVYGYTF

v_call: TRBV14
j_call: TRBJ2-1
cdr3_length: 15
cdr3_aa: CASSQWGQGYNEQFF

v_call: TRBV4-2
j_call: TRBJ2-7
cdr3_length: 13
cdr3_aa: CASSQDMSYEQYF

v_call: TRBV6-5
j_call: TRBJ1-1
cdr3_length: 13
cdr3_aa: CANSRVLATEAFF

v_call: TRBV5-1
j_call: TRBJ2-1
cdr3_length: 17
cdr3_aa: CASSRAGLQGNINREFF

v_call: TRBV6-5
j_call: TRBJ2-2
cdr3_length: 15
cdr3_aa: CASQTGTANTGELFF

v_call: TRBV19
j_call: TRBJ1-2
cdr3_length: 14
cdr3_aa: CASSWGVANYGYTF

v_call: TRBV20-1
j_call: TRBJ1-1
cdr3_length: 10
cdr3_aa: CSAGLPEAFF

v_call: TRBV7-8
j_call: TRBJ1-1
cdr3_length: 14
cdr3_aa: CASSQGLGNTEAFF

v_call: TRBV6-6
j_call: TRBJ1-2
cdr3_length: 13
cdr3_aa: CASNPFQLYGYTF

v_call: TRBV7-2
j_call: TRBJ2-7
cdr3_length: 15
cdr3_aa: CASSLEPLSSYEQYF